Each of the 21 T cell receptor beta chains below was sequenced from the same sample in a study of T cells in Graves' hyperthyroidism and ophthalmopathy. RNA transcripts provided the source from which TCR beta CDR3 regions were amplified. The TCR CDR3 was amplified in a first-round RT-PCR using the HTBI primer set. Using its own MiXCR run on the multiplex PCR reads, TCRdb lists one record per CDR3 protein. Counted here are around 700,000 distinct CDR3 sequences, 18% occurring once; the ten biggest clones make up 16%. The specimen sequenced was blood. All receptors come from a woman aged 45-65 years with Graves' hyperthyroidism that later progressed to Graves' ophthalmopathy.

This clonotype came up a few times. The genes are TRBV18 and TRBJ1-4; 9 nucleotides align to TRBD1. The germline V gene encodes CDR1 KGHSH and CDR2 LQKENI. Losses at the gene ends were 3 bases for V and 7 bases for J; bases not matched to a gene: 9. The CDR3 has 16 amino acids. The CDR3 region has the DNA TGTGCCAGCTCACCCTCCGGGACAGGGAGATCTGAAAAACTGTTTTTT. Translating it yields CASSPSGTGRSEKLFF.

This clonotype has ten or more counts. CDR3 DNA sequence: TGTGCCAGCAGCGTAGAACCAGTAGCTAACTATGGCTACACCTTC. This encodes CASSVEPVANYGYTF. V and J are TRBV9 and TRBJ1-2, with D uncertain. Trimming left V 0 bases short and J 0 bases short, with 9 bases between. The length of the CDR3 is 15 residues. CDR1 is SGDLS, CDR2 YYNGEE, per germline. Full variable domain (missing parts from reference TRBV9 and TRBJ1-2): DSGVTQTPKHLITATGQRVTLRCSPRSGDLSVYWYQQSLDQGLQFLIQYYNGEERAKGNILERFSAQQFPDLHSELNLSSLELGDSALYFCASSVEPVANYGYTFGSGTRLTVV.

This clonotype has ten or more counts. The chain joins TRBV10-3 to TRBJ2-5, with 7 bases aligning to TRBD2. Germline CDR1 reads ENHRY; CDR2 reads SYGVKD. V shed 2 bases, J shed 1 base, and the junction held 1 base outside the gene matches. The CDR3 sequence is 14 residues long. CDR3 in amino acids: CAISEGTTQETQYF. The CDR3 DNA follows: TGTGCCATCAGTGAGGGGACTACCCAAGAGACCCAGTACTTC.

The J gene is TRBJ2-3, the V gene TRBV5-8, with D possibly TRBD1 on 5 matching bases. Per the germline V gene, CDR1 is SGHTS and CDR2 is YDEGEE. This CDR3 region has 15 residues. Trimming took off 7 bases at V and 2 bases at J, with 17 bases between the two ends. The CDR3 region has the DNA TGTGCCAGCCCTTTCGGACACCTATACACAGATACGCAGTATTTT. It translates to CASPFGHLYTDTQYF.

This clonotype has only a few counts. The CDR3 DNA sequence: TGTGCCAGCAGCTTTAGAGCTTCAGATACGCAGTATTTT. As protein: CASSFRASDTQYF. The V call is TRBV7-2, the J call TRBJ2-3, with D unclear. This CDR3 spans 13 amino acids. Germline assignment: CDR1 SGHTA and CDR2 FQGNSA. The V gene lost 3 bases and the J gene lost 4 bases, with 8 bases spanning the gap.

The chain carries TRBV2 and TRBJ2-7; D unclear. The CDR3 runs 11 residues. Germline CDR1 reads SNHLY; CDR2 reads FYNNEI. V dropped 8 bases and J dropped 2 bases, with 7 bases sitting between them. The DNA of the CDR3 is TGTGCCAGCCGAGAGCCCTACGAGCAGTACTTC. It encodes CASREPYEQYF.

This clonotype has a handful of counts. The genes are TRBV5-4 and TRBJ1-2; tentative D call: TRBD1 (5 bases). The germline V and J ends were trimmed by 2 bases and 6 bases, with 11 bases remaining between them. The CDR3 has 13 amino acids. The germline V gene encodes CDR1 SGHNT and CDR2 YYREEE (reference sequence). For the CDR3, the DNA is TGTGCCAGCAGCTTTCATACAGGAAATGGCTACACCTTC. Translated, it gives CASSFHTGNGYTF.

The table lists this clonotype with many counts. The chain links TRBV12-3 or TRBV12-4 to TRBJ2-7; 9 nucleotides match TRBD2. The CDR3 is made up of 12 amino acids. V shed 7 bases, J shed 5 bases, and the junction held 3 bases outside the gene matches. DNA for the CDR3: TGTGCCAGCAAGGCGGGGGGGGACGAGCAGTACTTC. The encoded protein is CASKAGGDEQYF.

The chain couples TRBV20-1 to TRBJ1-6; TRBD1 might be the D (5 bases). The CDR3 covers 14 residues. Trimming removed 6 bases from V and 7 bases from J, with 16 bases in between. Germline values: CDR1 DFQATT, CDR2 SNEGSKA (reference sequence). The DNA for the CDR3 is TGCAGTGCCACAACCGGGACGGTAAATTCACCCCTCCACTTT. Translating it yields CSATTGTVNSPLHF.

The table lists this clonotype with a few counts. The chain combines TRBV20-1 with TRBJ2-1; D gene uncertain. The CDR3 runs to 14 residues. Looked up from germline, CDR1 is DFQATT and CDR2 is SNEGSKA (reference sequence). Deletions cut 0 bases from V and 4 bases from J, with 10 bases between. The CDR3 sequence: CSARDRAEYNEQFF. The CDR3 DNA sequence: TGCAGTGCTAGAGATCGAGCAGAATACAATGAGCAGTTCTTC.

This rearrangement joins TRBV4-2 to TRBJ1-6; D not certain. Trimming removed 0 bases from V and 0 bases from J, with 9 bases in between. This CDR3 is built from 17 residues. Germline assignment: CDR1 LGHNA and CDR2 YNFKEQ. The CDR3 loop reads CASSQEAVGSYNSPLHF. Here the CDR3 DNA reads TGTGCCAGCAGCCAAGAGGCAGTAGGCTCCTATAATTCACCCCTCCACTTT.

The rearrangement links TRBV2 to TRBJ1-6; maybe TRBD1 (5 bases). Trimming left V 1 base short and J 16 bases short, with 14 bases between. Germline V gene sequence: CDR1 SNHLY, CDR2 FYNNEI. The CDR3 loop spans 13 amino acids. CDR3 DNA sequence: TGTGCCAGCAGTGAAGACCTGGGCAGGGTGCTCCACTTT. It encodes CASSEDLGRVLHF.

This clonotype was recorded a few times. J is TRBJ1-6 and V is TRBV6-5; the match to TRBD1 covers 8 bases. The junction had 7 bases not matched to a gene; V was cut back by 0 bases and J by 9 bases. Germline V gene lookup returns CDR1 MNHEY and CDR2 SVGAGI. The CDR3 covers 16 residues. This CDR3 is CASSYSGDRGFSPLHF. The CDR3 DNA is TGTGCCAGCAGTTACTCGGGAGACAGGGGTTTTTCACCCCTCCACTTT.

The chain has TRBV29-1 and TRBJ2-3; possible D gene TRBD1, 6 bases. Germline lookup yields CDR1 SQVTM and CDR2 ANQGSEA. V was shortened by 1 base and J by 2 bases, with 7 bases between the two germline ends. This CDR3 is 13 amino acids long. CDR3 protein: CSVEGTATDTQYF. The CDR3 DNA reads as TGCAGCGTTGAAGGGACAGCCACAGATACGCAGTATTTT.

The chain carries TRBV5-1 and TRBJ2-1; TRBD1 agrees at 8 bases. Germline V gives CDR1 SGHRS, CDR2 YFSETQ. CDR3 size: 16 residues. Losses at the gene ends were 4 bases for V and 3 bases for J; bases not matched to a gene: 9. The CDR3 loop reads CASSPRQGRDYNEQFF. The CDR3 nucleotides are TGCGCCAGCAGCCCTAGACAGGGGCGAGACTACAATGAGCAGTTCTTC.

This clonotype came up many times. CDR3 nucleotides: TGCGCCAGCAGCTTGATGACAGGGGATAATTCACCCCTCCACTTT. Translating it yields CASSLMTGDNSPLHF. The chain has TRBV5-1 and TRBJ1-6, with 8 bases fitting TRBD1. Losses at the gene ends were 1 base for V and 5 bases for J; bases not matched to a gene: 2. The CDR3 has 15 residues. Germline V gene lookup returns CDR1 SGHRS and CDR2 YFSETQ.

The chain combines TRBV29-1 with TRBJ2-2; maybe TRBD1 (5 bases). Trimming left V 3 bases short and J 8 bases short, with 19 bases between. This CDR3 is built from 15 residues. Germline V gene sequence: CDR1 SQVTM, CDR2 ANQGSEA. In DNA form, the CDR3 reads TGCAGCGTTGAGTCGTACGGGTCCCCAGGGGGGGAGCTGTTTTTT. This sequence encodes CSVESYGSPGGELFF.

The chain is built from TRBV9 and TRBJ2-1, with 7 bases aligning to TRBD2. Germline V gives CDR1 SGDLS, CDR2 YYNGEE. This CDR3 spans 17 amino acids. Trimming cost V 3 bases and J 0 bases; bases outside gene matches: 9. This chain's CDR3 is CASSGAPGGSSYNEQFF. CDR3 DNA sequence: TGTGCCAGCAGCGGAGCCCCCGGGGGGAGCTCCTACAATGAGCAGTTCTTC.

This clonotype was seen just once. It may be a read error: a sequence one base away is much more abundant. The chain joins TRBV7-3 to TRBJ2-3; 13 nucleotides align to TRBD2. Per the germline V gene, CDR1 is SGHTA and CDR2 is FQGTGA. The CDR3 loop spans 17 amino acids. The CDR3 coding sequence is TGTGCCAACAGCCCCAGACTAGCGGGGGGCCGGGGAGATACGCAGTATTTT. It codes for CANSPRLAGGRGDTQYF.

This clonotype was detected many times. The J gene is TRBJ2-5, the V gene TRBV3-1; D unresolved. V lost 5 bases and J lost 5, with 6 bases in between. The CDR3 length is 11 residues. Germline V lookup: CDR1 LGHDT, CDR2 YNNKEL (reference sequence). CDR3 protein: CASSMRETQYF. The CDR3 nucleotides read TGTGCCAGCAGCATGCGTGAGACCCAGTACTTC.

This clonotype was observed a handful of times. This chain links TRBV27 with TRBJ2-1; the match to TRBD2 covers 9 bases. Germline CDR1 MNHEY, CDR2 SMNVEV (reference sequence). Trimming removed 2 bases from V and 4 bases from J; junction bases left unmatched: 9. CDR3 length: 17 residues. The CDR3 nucleotides are TGTGCCAGCAGTTTAGTGGGAGCGGGGGGCGCTTACAATGAGCAGTTCTTC. Translating it yields CASSLVGAGGAYNEQFF.